This entry is about one T cell receptor (beta chain). As processed by the authors: By means of reference gene primer amplification, nucleated cell counts were estimated. Some clones are missing from TCRdb's copy, which holds only in-frame ones; the method was immunoSEQ multiplex PCR. The D gene and trimming were derived from the DNA, and the V and J assignments and clone size from that table. The sample records about 42,000 clones, roughly 90% being singletons. The data originate from a study of blood T cell repertoires in COVID-19. Study-level information: Italy, Spain and the United States were the sources of the convalescent and acute COVID-19 samples. The analysed material was cDNA or gDNA that came from T cells, B-cell-depleted T cells, or PBMCs.

Germline V gives CDR1 MNHNS, CDR2 SASEGT. V was trimmed by 3 bases and J by 5 bases, leaving 11 bases between them. The CDR3 contains 14 residues. Sample: peripheral blood. The V call is TRBV6-1, the J call TRBJ1-5; D is unclear. The TCR was taken from a human donor in a cohort sampled during active COVID-19. CDR3 nucleotide sequence: TGTGCCAGCAGTGATCGTTACATCGATCAGCCCCAGCATTTT. Translated, it gives CASSDRYIDQPQHF.